Each of the 21 T cell receptor beta chains below was sequenced from the same sample in a study of CD8 T cells in Susac syndrome. When the RNA was reverse transcribed, random hexamers were used with an input of roughly 0.45 to 1 ug. A single record per CDR3 protein comes from TCRdb applying MiXCR to the immunoSEQ multiplex PCR reads. The sample gives approximately 150,000 distinct CDR3 sequences, just over 90% of which show up once; about 0.14% is in the top ten. The material sequenced was CD4+ T cells from PBMCs. The source is a human donor in good health.

Only one count was recorded for this clonotype. The rearrangement links TRBV19 to TRBJ1-1; no definite D call. The V end lost 7 bases, the J end lost 1 base, and 13 bases lay between the germline ends. Germline V lookup: CDR1 LNHDA, CDR2 SQIVND (reference sequence). The length of the CDR3 is 14 residues. CDR3 in amino acids: CASTPDAANTEAFF. The CDR3, as DNA: TGTGCCAGTACCCCCGACGCCGCGAACACTGAAGCTTTCTTT.

The chain has TRBV7-8 and TRBJ1-2; the match to TRBD1 covers 10 bases. Per the germline V gene, CDR1 is SGHVS and CDR2 is FQNEAQ. V lost 5 bases to trimming and J lost 6 bases; unmatched junction nucleotides: 6. This CDR3 is built from 14 residues. The CDR3 nucleotides are TGTGCCAGCAGCCGAGACAGGGGGCTGGATGGCTACACCTTC. Residues: CASSRDRGLDGYTF.

V usage is TRBV5-4 and J usage is TRBJ2-5; D may be TRBD2 (7 bases). V shed 1 base and J shed 4 bases, with 14 bases lying between them. The V gene's germline CDR1 is SGHNT and CDR2 YYREEE (reference sequence). The CDR3 extends over 15 amino acids. CDR3 sequence: CASSLRGGVGETQYF. CDR3 sequence (DNA): TGTGCCAGCAGCTTGAGAGGGGGGGTTGGAGAGACCCAGTACTTC.

The rearrangement uses TRBV5-1 and TRBJ2-1, with D perhaps TRBD1 (6 bases). CDR3 length equals 14 residues. CDR1 is SGHRS and CDR2 is YFSETQ in the germline V gene. V was trimmed by 4 bases and J by 6 bases, leaving 14 bases between them. DNA of the CDR3: TGCGCCAGCAGCGTTGGCCAGGGGCGCAATGAGCAGTTCTTC. This sequence encodes CASSVGQGRNEQFF. The full variable domain, rest sourced from reference TRBV5-1 and TRBJ2-1, is KAGVTQTPRYLIKTRGQQVTLSCSPISGHRSVSWYQQTPGQGLQFLFEYFSETQRNKGNFPGRFSGRQFSNSRSEMNVSTLELGDSALYLCASSVGQGRNEQFFGPGTRLTVL.

The rearrangement joins TRBV5-6 to TRBJ2-7; tentatively, D is TRBD2 (6 bases). The length of the CDR3 is 13 residues. The V gene's germline CDR1 is SGHDT and CDR2 YYEEEE. V lost 4 bases to trimming and J lost 9 bases, with 17 bases between them. The CDR3 DNA follows: TGTGCCAGCAGCCGAGATGGGAGGCAAGGGCAGTACTTC. It yields the protein CASSRDGRQGQYF.

The chain uses TRBV2 and TRBJ2-7; 9 positions agree with TRBD1. With V trimmed by 4 bases and J by 6 bases, 4 bases remained unmatched. CDR1 and CDR2 (germline): SNHLY, FYNNEI. The CDR3 length is 13 residues. In DNA, the CDR3 is TGTGCCAGCAGTGTGACAGGGGGGACCGAGCAGTACTTC. Translated: CASSVTGGTEQYF. The variable domain in full, completed from reference TRBV2 and TRBJ2-7, reads EPEVTQTPSHQVTQMGQEVILRCVPISNHLYFYWYRQILGQKVEFLVSFYNNEISEKSEIFDDQFSVERPDGSNFTLKIRSTKLEDSAMYFCASSVTGGTEQYFGPGTRLTVT.

A single count supports this clonotype. Written as DNA, the CDR3 is TGTGCCAGCAGCCGCTTCACAGATTATGGCTACACCTTC. This gives the protein CASSRFTDYGYTF. V usage is TRBV7-2 and J usage is TRBJ1-2; D is ambiguous. V was pared by 5 bases and J by 5 bases, with 12 bases between. This CDR3 spans 13 amino acids. Germline V gene lookup returns CDR1 SGHTA and CDR2 FQGNSA.

The V gene is TRBV7-9, the J gene TRBJ2-7; 8 positions match TRBD1. The CDR3 runs 15 residues. The germline gives CDR1 SEHNR, CDR2 FQNEAQ (reference sequence). Trimming cost V 5 bases and J 1 base; bases outside gene matches: 7. The CDR3 sequence: CASSGTGLVSYEQYF. The CDR3 DNA reads as TGTGCCAGCAGCGGGACAGGCTTAGTATCCTACGAGCAGTACTTC.

The chain uses TRBV12-3 or TRBV12-4 and TRBJ2-2, with TRBD2 matching over 7 bases. This CDR3 spans 14 amino acids. Trimming took 6 bases from V and 8 from J; bases not matched to a gene: 9. CDR3 protein: CASSSLAVLGELFF. CDR3 in DNA: TGTGCCAGCAGCTCTCTAGCGGTCCTGGGGGAGCTGTTTTTT.

J is TRBJ1-4 and V is TRBV11-2; D remains ambiguous. The CDR3 runs 14 residues. Germline CDR1 reads SGHAT; CDR2 reads FQNNGV. The germline V and J ends were trimmed by 1 base and 4 bases, with 7 bases remaining between them. CDR3 sequence reads: CASSLGIGNEKLFF. The CDR3 nucleotides are TGTGCCAGCAGCTTAGGGATTGGTAATGAAAAACTGTTTTTT.

V and J are TRBV10-3 and TRBJ2-7, with a possible D match to TRBD2 (5 bases). CDR1 ENHRY and CDR2 SYGVKD come from the germline V gene. This CDR3 region has 14 residues. Trimming cost V 0 bases and J 0 bases, with 6 bases left between them. CDR3: CAISESTSSYEQYF. Written as DNA, the CDR3 is TGTGCCATCAGTGAGTCCACTAGCTCCTACGAGCAGTACTTC.

The gene calls are TRBV5-1 and TRBJ1-4; the D is unclear. The CDR3 loop spans 19 amino acids. The germline CDR1 and CDR2 sequences are SGHRS and YFSETQ. Trimming stripped 0 bases from V and 4 bases from J, with 22 bases between. CDR3 loop: CASSLDTPLRRTNNEKLFF. Written as DNA, the CDR3 is TGCGCCAGCAGCTTGGACACTCCTCTTAGACGGACGAATAATGAAAAACTGTTTTTT.

The rearrangement joins TRBV2 to TRBJ1-1; 7 positions match TRBD1. The CDR3 totals 15 residues. In germline, CDR1 is SNHLY, CDR2 FYNNEI. Losses at the gene ends were 6 bases for V and 1 base for J; bases not matched to a gene: 8. As DNA, the CDR3 is TGTGCCAGCAGGGTAAGACAGGGACGGAACACTGAAGCTTTCTTT. Amino acid sequence: CASRVRQGRNTEAFF.

This chain joins TRBV25-1 and TRBJ1-4; perhaps TRBD1 as D (5 bases). Looked up from germline, CDR1 is MGHDK and CDR2 is SYGVNS. This CDR3 spans 15 amino acids. V was pared by 6 bases and J by 0 bases, with 11 bases between. CDR3 DNA: TGTGCCAGCAGCTTTGACAGTGCAACTAATGAAAAACTGTTTTTT. Translation: CASSFDSATNEKLFF.

The rearrangement joins TRBV14 to TRBJ1-2, with TRBD1 as a possible D gene (6 bases). Trimming cost V 6 bases and J 8 bases, with 19 bases left between them. Germline V gene sequence: CDR1 SGHDN, CDR2 FVKESK. This CDR3 spans 14 amino acids. CDR3 DNA sequence: TGTGCCAGCAGTCTGATGACAGGCCCGGTGGGCTACACCTTC. Encoded protein: CASSLMTGPVGYTF.

J is TRBJ2-7 and V is TRBV12-3 or TRBV12-4, with TRBD2 identical over 9 bases. The CDR3 covers 16 residues. Losses at the gene ends were 1 base for V and 2 bases for J; bases not matched to a gene: 6. The CDR3 here is CASSLVAGDPTYEQYF. Written as DNA, the CDR3 is TGTGCCAGCAGTTTAGTAGCGGGGGACCCCACCTACGAGCAGTACTTC.

The chain has TRBV7-2 and TRBJ2-7, with 12 bases fitting TRBD2. Germline loops: CDR1 SGHTA, CDR2 FQGNSA. With 1 base clipped from V and 10 bases from J, the junction kept 8 bases outside the gene matches. This CDR3 has 15 residues. CDR3 protein: CASSLGTSGVPSQYF. For the CDR3, the DNA is TGTGCCAGCAGCTTAGGGACTAGCGGGGTGCCGAGTCAGTACTTC.

This chain joins TRBV27 and TRBJ1-5; possible D gene TRBD1, 6 bases. Germline CDR1 and CDR2: MNHEY and SMNVEV (reference sequence). The CDR3 totals 16 residues. V lost 0 bases to trimming and J lost 6 bases, with 15 bases between them. CDR3 nucleotide sequence: TGTGCCAGCAGTTTATCCGGGGCAGGGGCGGGTCAGCCCCAGCATTTT. Translated, it gives CASSLSGAGAGQPQHF.

The chain uses TRBV9 and TRBJ2-2, with D perhaps TRBD1 (5 bases). The CDR3 covers 14 residues. CDR1 and CDR2 from the germline V gene are SGDLS and YYNGEE. V lost 3 bases and J lost 6, with 12 bases in between. The CDR3 DNA sequence: TGTGCCAGCAGCGCGCGACAGTATCCCGGGGAGCTGTTTTTT. Translated, it gives CASSARQYPGELFF.

The genes are TRBV25-1 and TRBJ1-1; possible D gene TRBD1, 5 bases. Trimming left V 8 bases short and J 8 bases short, with 15 bases between. This CDR3 contains 12 residues. CDR1 MGHDK and CDR2 SYGVNS come from the germline V gene. CDR3 DNA: TGTGCCAGCGCCAAAGGGGTGGGAGAAGCTTTCTTT. Its translation: CASAKGVGEAFF.

The J gene is TRBJ2-3, the V gene TRBV18; no reliable D call. V lost 2 bases to trimming and J lost 4 bases, with 10 bases between them. The CDR3 is made up of 14 amino acids. Looked up from germline, CDR1 is KGHSH and CDR2 is LQKENI. The CDR3 loop is CASSPGRASDTQYF. CDR3 bases: TGTGCCAGCTCACCAGGCCGAGCTTCAGATACGCAGTATTTT.